Listed here are 30 T cell receptor beta chains from one sample, sequenced in a study of CD8 T cells in Susac syndrome. RNA was extracted with the RNeasy kit, and a quantity of roughly 0.45 to 1 ug was reverse transcribed using random hexamers. One entry per CDR3 protein results from TCRdb running MiXCR on the immunoSEQ multiplex PCR reads. The data hold some 300,000 distinct CDR3 sequences, with 70% to 90% observed a single time. Sequencing was done on a sample of CD8+ T cells from PBMCs. The receptors originated from a human donor with multiple sclerosis.

This clonotype came up once. The chain uses TRBV4-3 and TRBJ2-3; possibly TRBD1 or TRBD2 for D (5 bases each). This CDR3 is 15 amino acids long. Germline V gives CDR1 LGHNA, CDR2 YSLEER. V was shortened by 0 bases and J by 0 bases, with 7 bases between the two germline ends. CDR3 coding DNA: TGCGCCAGCAGCCAAGATGGGGGTAGCACAGATACGCAGTATTTT. As protein: CASSQDGGSTDTQYF.

The chain is built from TRBV5-1 and TRBJ2-7; 10 nucleotides line up with TRBD2. The CDR3 length is 15 residues. V lost 3 bases and J lost 2; bases outside the gene matches: 5. Germline loops: CDR1 SGHRS, CDR2 YFSETQ. The CDR3 DNA follows: TGCGCCAGCAGCTACGAGCGGGAGGGGGCCTACGAGCAGTACTTC. This gives the protein CASSYEREGAYEQYF.

V usage is TRBV30 and J usage is TRBJ2-1; 10 positions match TRBD1. The germline CDR1 and CDR2 sequences are GTSNPN and SVGIG (reference sequence). The CDR3 has 13 amino acids. V dropped 3 bases and J dropped 5; count of bases not matched to a gene: 1. CDR3 nucleotides: TGTGCCTGGAGGGGGACAGGGGACAATGAGCAGTTCTTC. As protein: CAWRGTGDNEQFF.

The V gene is TRBV12-3 or TRBV12-4, the J gene TRBJ2-7; a weak D match, TRBD1 (5 bases). V dropped 5 bases and J dropped 4 bases, with 18 bases sitting between them. This CDR3 spans 15 amino acids. CDR3 DNA: TGTGCCAGCAGTCCCAGGGTAGGTTCGGAGTACGAGCAGTACTTC. This gives the protein CASSPRVGSEYEQYF.

The V gene is TRBV6-6, the J gene TRBJ1-1, with D unresolved. This CDR3 region has 12 residues. CDR1 is MNHNY, CDR2 SVGAGI, per germline (reference sequence). Deletions cut 5 bases from V and 10 bases from J, with 14 bases between. As DNA, the CDR3 is TGTGCCAGCAGTCATGGACCCGCCGGAGCTTTCTTT. Translating it yields CASSHGPAGAFF.

The chain couples TRBV12-3 or TRBV12-4 to TRBJ1-5, with 8 bases fitting TRBD1. Trimming cost V 5 bases and J 6 bases; bases outside gene matches: 6. This CDR3 has 14 amino acids. CDR3 loop: CASSMTGVSQPQHF. DNA for the CDR3: TGTGCCAGCAGTATGACAGGGGTGAGTCAGCCCCAGCATTTT.

This chain joins TRBV6-2 or TRBV6-3 and TRBJ2-5; D might be TRBD2 (5 bases). The V gene's germline CDR1 is MNHEY and CDR2 SVGEGT. There are 14 residues in the CDR3. V dropped 0 bases and J dropped 6 bases, with 11 bases sitting between them. The chain's CDR3 is CASSYSTSRQTQYF. Here the CDR3 DNA reads TGTGCCAGCAGTTACTCCACTAGTCGGCAGACCCAGTACTTC.

The chain has TRBV18 and TRBJ2-7; TRBD1 aligns across 7 bases. Trimming cost V 2 bases and J 3 bases; bases outside gene matches: 10. In germline, CDR1 is KGHSH, CDR2 LQKENI. This CDR3 spans 16 amino acids. CDR3 sequence: CASSPGPDRVNYEQYF. In DNA, the CDR3 is TGTGCCAGCTCACCAGGTCCAGACAGGGTCAACTACGAGCAGTACTTC.

This chain joins TRBV7-2 and TRBJ2-1, with TRBD2 matching 10 bases. The J segment lost 13 bases and the V segment lost 5 bases, leaving 11 bases of the junction unmatched. The germline V gene encodes CDR1 SGHTA and CDR2 FQGNSA. CDR3 length equals 14 residues. The CDR3 is CASSVGLAPNAQFF. CDR3 coding DNA: TGTGCCAGCAGCGTGGGACTAGCGCCCAATGCCCAGTTCTTC.

This chain links TRBV7-9 with TRBJ2-7; 8 nucleotides align to TRBD1. This CDR3 comprises 16 residues. V was clipped by 0 bases and J by 4 bases; unmatched bases: 8. Germline V gene data show CDR1 as SEHNR and CDR2 as FQNEAQ (reference sequence). CDR3 residues: CASSLALQGEWYEQYF. For the CDR3, the DNA is TGTGCCAGCAGCTTAGCTTTACAGGGGGAGTGGTACGAGCAGTACTTC.

A single count supports this clonotype. The rearrangement uses TRBV20-1 and TRBJ2-7; 16 bases are shared with TRBD2. This CDR3 region has 17 residues. V lost 5 bases and J lost 2; bases outside the gene matches: 9. Germline V gives CDR1 DFQATT, CDR2 SNEGSKA (reference sequence). Here the CDR3 reads CSAPSGLAGGVPYEQYF. Here the CDR3 DNA reads TGCAGTGCTCCCTCGGGACTAGCGGGGGGGGTCCCCTACGAGCAGTACTTC.

This rearrangement joins TRBV5-4 to TRBJ2-3; 7 bases agree with TRBD1. CDR3 length: 14 residues. CDR1 SGHNT and CDR2 YYREEE come from the germline V gene (reference sequence). The J segment lost 5 bases and the V segment lost 3 bases, leaving 6 bases of the junction unmatched. CDR3 in DNA: TGTGCCAGCAGCTCCACAGGGGTGGGAGATACGCAGTATTTT. This translates into CASSSTGVGDTQYF.

The genes are TRBV5-5 and TRBJ1-6; 7 nucleotides align to TRBD1. The CDR3 is 15 residues long. The germline gives CDR1 SGHKS, CDR2 YYEKEE (reference sequence). Trimming cost V 4 bases and J 9 bases; bases outside gene matches: 10. CDR3 protein: CASSPDPGQFSPLHF. In DNA form, the CDR3 reads TGTGCCAGCAGCCCGGACCCGGGACAGTTTTCACCCCTCCACTTT.

The chain has TRBV28 and TRBJ2-7; 10 bases are shared with TRBD2. Germline lookup yields CDR1 MDHEN and CDR2 SYDVKM. V lost 2 bases to trimming and J lost 3 bases; unmatched junction nucleotides: 7. CDR3 length: 16 amino acids. CDR3 nucleotide sequence: TGTGCCAGCAGTTTAGGTATGGTAGCGGGGGGCTACGAGCAGTACTTC. It specifies CASSLGMVAGGYEQYF.

This clonotype was observed a few times. The V call is TRBV7-3, the J call TRBJ2-1; the D is unclear. CDR1 is SGHTA, CDR2 FQGTGA, per germline. V was clipped by 0 bases and J by 9 bases, with 9 bases between them. The CDR3 runs to 13 residues. As DNA, the CDR3 is TGTGCCAGCAGCTTAACTGGACCGGGTGAGCAGTTCTTC. Its translation: CASSLTGPGEQFF.

This chain's CDR3 is CASSFYSREQYF. Here the CDR3 DNA reads TGTGCCAGCAGCTTTTATTCTCGGGAGCAGTACTTC. The genes are TRBV7-8 and TRBJ2-7; D gene ambiguous. Germline-derived CDR1 and CDR2 are SGHVS and FQNEAQ. V was pared by 3 bases and J by 7 bases, with 10 bases between. CDR3 size: 12 residues.

V usage is TRBV5-4 and J usage is TRBJ2-5; 7 nucleotides agree with TRBD1. V shed 3 bases and J 2 bases; nucleotides not matched to a gene: 7. The CDR3 totals 15 residues. CDR1 and CDR2 from the germline V gene are SGHNT and YYREEE (reference sequence). The CDR3 bases are TGTGCCAGCAGCTCGGAACAGGGGATACAAGAGACCCAGTACTTC. Translating it yields CASSSEQGIQETQYF. The entire variable domain, with the rest obtained from reference TRBV5-4 and TRBJ2-5, is as follows: ETGVTQSPTHLIKTRGQQVTLRCSSQSGHNTVSWYQQALGQGPQFIFQYYREEENGRGNFPPRFSGLQFPNYSSELNVNALELDDSALYLCASSSEQGIQETQYFGPGTRLLVL.

This sequence joins TRBV3-1 and TRBJ2-7; D perhaps matches TRBD1 (6 bases). CDR1 LGHDT and CDR2 YNNKEL come from the germline V gene (reference sequence). CDR3 length: 15 amino acids. Trimming pared 3 bases from V and 3 bases from J, leaving 15 bases between. CDR3 loop: CASSHPGGPDYEQYF. The CDR3, as DNA: TGTGCCAGCAGCCATCCTGGGGGCCCAGACTACGAGCAGTACTTC.

The rearrangement uses TRBV14 and TRBJ2-7; D tentatively reads TRBD1 or TRBD2 (5 bases each). This CDR3 has 15 amino acids. CDR1 and CDR2 from the germline V gene are SGHDN and FVKESK. Trimming shortened V by 2 bases and J by 7 bases, and 18 bases separated the two germline ends. In nucleotides, the CDR3 is TGTGCCAGCAGCCAATTCCGGGGCCCCGGGGAAGAGCAGTACTTC. This sequence encodes CASSQFRGPGEEQYF.

The chain combines TRBV24-1 with TRBJ1-2; D is ambiguous. The V gene lost 9 bases and the J gene lost 0 bases, with 13 bases spanning the gap. CDR1 is KGHDR and CDR2 is SFDVKD in the germline V gene. This CDR3 spans 14 amino acids. The CDR3 region has the DNA TGTGCCACCTCCTTGTCCGAAACTAACTATGGCTACACCTTC. Translated: CATSLSETNYGYTF.

The chain uses TRBV7-9 and TRBJ2-5, with a tentative D call TRBD1 (6 bases). The CDR3 consists of 15 residues. Germline CDR1 reads SEHNR; CDR2 reads FQNEAQ (reference sequence). V was clipped by 2 bases and J by 9 bases, with 19 bases between them. The CDR3 nucleotides are TGTGCCAGCAGCTTACCCGGGACATCCTTTGGGTCCCAGTACTTC. The encoded protein is CASSLPGTSFGSQYF. The whole variable domain, filled in from reference TRBV7-9 and TRBJ2-5, reads DTGVSQNPRHKITKRGQNVTFRCDPISEHNRLYWYRQTLGQGPEFLTYFQNEAQLEKSRLLSDRFSAERPKGSFSTLEIQRTEQGDSAMYLCASSLPGTSFGSQYFGPGTRLLVL.

The rearrangement uses TRBV27 and TRBJ2-2, with TRBD1 as a possible D gene (5 bases). V was pared by 4 bases and J by 5 bases, with 14 bases between. Germline CDR1 MNHEY, CDR2 SMNVEV (reference sequence). This CDR3 is 15 amino acids long. This CDR3 is CASSSMQGHTGELFF. DNA of the CDR3: TGTGCCAGCAGTTCAATGCAAGGACATACCGGGGAGCTGTTTTTT.

This rearrangement joins TRBV5-6 to TRBJ2-1; 10 bases are shared with TRBD2. The trim removed 0 bases at V and 1 base at J, leaving 1 base unmatched. Looked up from germline, CDR1 is SGHDT and CDR2 is YYEEEE. The CDR3 has 16 amino acids. CDR3 sequence (DNA): TGTGCCAGCAGCTTGGAGCGGGAGGGGTCCTACAATGAGCAGTTCTTC. It specifies CASSLEREGSYNEQFF. Supplemented by reference TRBV5-6 and TRBJ2-1, the full variable domain reads DAGVTQSPTHLIKTRGQQVTLRCSPKSGHDTVSWYQQALGQGPQFIFQYYEEEERQRGNFPDRFSGHQFPNYSSELNVNALLLGDSALYLCASSLEREGSYNEQFFGPGTRLTVL.

The chain has TRBV29-1 and TRBJ2-7; D not certain. The CDR3 has 14 residues. The germline V and J ends were trimmed by 6 bases and 2 bases, with 17 bases remaining between them. Germline V lookup: CDR1 SQVTM, CDR2 ANQGSEA. The chain's CDR3 is CSVPGSGGAYEQYF. The CDR3 DNA follows: TGCAGCGTCCCCGGGTCGGGCGGAGCCTACGAGCAGTACTTC.

A note on this clonotype: One junction end does not reproduce the germline sequence, and a read error may be involved. V and J are TRBV6-1 and TRBJ2-2; 11 bases agree with TRBD2. Germline values: CDR1 MNHNS, CDR2 SASEGT. The CDR3 totals 18 residues. CDR3 bases: TGTGCCAGCAGGCTGATAGCGGGAGGGCCCTCGGACACGGGGGAGCTGTTTTTT. Protein sequence: CASRLIAGGPSDTGELFF.

Of note for this clonotype: One end of the junction is discordant with germline, which a read error may explain. V and J are TRBV16 and TRBJ1-1, with 9 nucleotides matching TRBD1. This CDR3 has 17 amino acids. Germline CDR1 and CDR2: KGHSY and FQNENV. In nucleotides, the CDR3 is TGTGCTAGCAGCCCTACTGGGACAGGGTTGAGGAACACTGAAGCTTTCTTT. Its translation is CASSPTGTGLRNTEAFF.

A single count supports this clonotype. This chain uses TRBV19 with TRBJ2-1; 12 bases are a match to TRBD2. The CDR3 contains 13 residues. Germline CDR1 is LNHDA and CDR2 is SQIVND (reference sequence). V shed 9 bases and J 9 bases; nucleotides not matched to a gene: 6. CDR3 residues: CASLAGGPSEQFF. CDR3 sequence (DNA): TGTGCCAGCCTAGCGGGAGGGCCAAGTGAGCAGTTCTTC.

The chain recombines TRBV7-9 with TRBJ2-7; possibly TRBD2 for D (6 bases). Trimming pared 8 bases from V and 3 bases from J, leaving 8 bases between. The CDR3 covers 11 residues. Germline V gives CDR1 SEHNR, CDR2 FQNEAQ (reference sequence). As DNA, the CDR3 is TGTGCCAGCTTGGGGGGCTACGAGCAGTACTTC. Protein sequence: CASLGGYEQYF.

This chain joins TRBV15 and TRBJ2-7; tentative D call: TRBD1 (6 bases). The V end was cut by 0 bases, the J end by 3 bases, with 9 bases between. The CDR3 length is 14 residues. Germline lookup yields CDR1 LNHNV and CDR2 YYDKDF (reference sequence). In nucleotides, the CDR3 is TGTGCCACCAGCAGAGACCACAGGGACTACGAGCAGTACTTC. Amino acids: CATSRDHRDYEQYF.

The rearrangement joins TRBV30 to TRBJ1-1; D is perhaps TRBD1 (6 bases). This CDR3 is 14 amino acids long. CDR1 and CDR2 (germline): GTSNPN, SVGIG (reference sequence). V was clipped by 7 bases and J by 1 base, with 16 bases between them. This CDR3 reads CAFTRGTSNTEAFF. CDR3 nucleotides: TGTGCCTTTACCCGGGGGACATCGAACACTGAAGCTTTCTTT.